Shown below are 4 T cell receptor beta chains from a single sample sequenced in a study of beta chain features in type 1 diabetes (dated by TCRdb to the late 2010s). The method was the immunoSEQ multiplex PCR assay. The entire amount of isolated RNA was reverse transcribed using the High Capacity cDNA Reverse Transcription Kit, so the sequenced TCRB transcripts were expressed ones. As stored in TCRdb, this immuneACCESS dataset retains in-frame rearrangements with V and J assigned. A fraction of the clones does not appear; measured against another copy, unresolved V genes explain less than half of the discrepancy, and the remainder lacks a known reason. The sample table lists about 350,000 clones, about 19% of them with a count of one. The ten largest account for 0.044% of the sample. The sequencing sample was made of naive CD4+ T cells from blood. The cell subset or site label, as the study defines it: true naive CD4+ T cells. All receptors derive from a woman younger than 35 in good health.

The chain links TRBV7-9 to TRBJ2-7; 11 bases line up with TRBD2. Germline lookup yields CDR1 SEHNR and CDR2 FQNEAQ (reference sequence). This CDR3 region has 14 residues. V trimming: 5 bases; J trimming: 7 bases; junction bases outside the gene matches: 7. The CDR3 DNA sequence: TGTGCCAGCAGCCCCTCCGGGACTAGCGGTGAGCAGTACTTC. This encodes CASSPSGTSGEQYF.

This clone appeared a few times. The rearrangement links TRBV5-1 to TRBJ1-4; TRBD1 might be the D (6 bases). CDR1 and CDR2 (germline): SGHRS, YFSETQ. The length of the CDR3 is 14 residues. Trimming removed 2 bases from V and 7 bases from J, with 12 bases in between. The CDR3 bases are TGCGCCAGCAGCTTCACACAGGGCGGTGAAAAACTGTTTTTT. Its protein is CASSFTQGGEKLFF.

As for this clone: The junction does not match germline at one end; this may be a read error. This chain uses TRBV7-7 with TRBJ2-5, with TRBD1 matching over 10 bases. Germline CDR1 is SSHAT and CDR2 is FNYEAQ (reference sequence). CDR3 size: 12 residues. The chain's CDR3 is CASRDRGETQYF. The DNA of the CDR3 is TGTGCTAGCAGGGACAGGGGTGAGACCCAGTACTTC.

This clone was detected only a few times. CDR3 coding DNA: TGTGCCAGCAGCCCGGGGGGGACAACTAACGATGAGCAGTTCTTC. Amino acid sequence: CASSPGGTTNDEQFF. V gene TRBV5-4 combines with J gene TRBJ2-1; the match to TRBD2 covers 8 bases. Trimming cost V 4 bases and J 8 bases; bases outside gene matches: 11. The CDR3 consists of 15 residues. Germline V lookup: CDR1 SGHNT, CDR2 YYREEE (reference sequence).